The sequence of this T cell receptor (beta chain) was determined in a study of post-analysis software for immune sequencing data. In the study overall: Relapsing-remitting, secondary progressive and progressive-relapsing forms of multiple sclerosis all featured among disease courses. Study results and limitations: Four to six TRBV segments, including TRBV5-6, TRBV5-1 and TRBV20-1, were more frequent in patients than controls. Pronounced co-clustering by F measure was evident among identically batched samples.

This clonotype was picked up one time. Its target is not known. The junction differs from germline at one of its ends, possibly a read error. cDNA libraries for TCR beta contained unique molecular identifiers. T cells, roughly 0.9 to 11 million of them, yielded some 510,000 cDNA molecules. TCRdb redid the calling of the PCR reads with MiXCR, one entry per CDR3 protein. The repertoire has some 260,000 distinct CDR3 sequences, 36% of them found once; the top ten carry under 5%. The CDR3 extends over 13 amino acids. The gene calls are TRBV12-3 or TRBV12-4 and TRBJ1-6, with D unclear. What was sequenced was blood. The clonotype comes from a girl between 10 and 17 years old with multiple sclerosis. The CDR3 bases are TGTGCCAGCACCGAGCGGACGAATTCACCCCCCCACTTT. It encodes CASTERTNSPPHF.